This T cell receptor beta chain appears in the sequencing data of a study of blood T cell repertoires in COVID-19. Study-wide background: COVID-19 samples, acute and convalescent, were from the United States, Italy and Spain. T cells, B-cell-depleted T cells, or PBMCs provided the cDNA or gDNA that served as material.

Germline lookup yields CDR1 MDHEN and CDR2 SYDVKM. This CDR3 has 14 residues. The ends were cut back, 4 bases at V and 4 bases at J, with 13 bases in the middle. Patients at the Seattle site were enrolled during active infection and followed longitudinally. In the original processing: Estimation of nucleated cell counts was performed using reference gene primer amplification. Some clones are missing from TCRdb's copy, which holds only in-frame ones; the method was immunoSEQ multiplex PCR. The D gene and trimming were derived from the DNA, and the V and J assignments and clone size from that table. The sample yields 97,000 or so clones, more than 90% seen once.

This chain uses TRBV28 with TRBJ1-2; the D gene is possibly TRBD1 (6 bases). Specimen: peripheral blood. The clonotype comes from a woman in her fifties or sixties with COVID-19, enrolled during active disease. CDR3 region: CASSSRTASYGYTF. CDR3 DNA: TGTGCCAGCAGTTCAAGGACAGCCAGCTATGGCTACACCTTC.